The entry that follows covers one T cell receptor (beta chain) sequence. No antigen is known for it. This entry comes from a study of blood T cells in healthy people across ages. Study-level points and caveats: Estimates drawn from one million T cells were deemed to understate diversity. Per-million-T-cell TCR beta diversity fell roughly linearly with age.

The donors, healthy Caucasians from Russia, were aged roughly 6 to 90. The authors ran a second PCR of about 7 to 11 cycles using a sample-barcoded 5' primer and a J-beta primer mix. Every molecule of cDNA carried a tag from a template-switch adaptor with 12 random nucleotides. Via MiXCR, TCRdb re-called the 5' RACE reads, giving one row per CDR3 protein. The repertoire holds 700,000 to 800,000 distinct CDR3 sequences, with about 42% as singletons. J gave up 6 bases and V 6 bases, and 11 bases lay outside the gene matches. Germline-derived CDR1 and CDR2 are SGHRS and YFSETQ. The CDR3 loop spans 15 amino acids.

Sequencing was performed on blood. The clonotype comes from a woman in her sixties or seventies in good health. The chain recombines TRBV5-1 with TRBJ2-1; TRBD1 aligns across 8 bases. The CDR3 sequence: CASTQTGTGSNEQFF. The CDR3 DNA is TGCGCCAGCACCCAGACCGGGACAGGCTCCAATGAGCAGTTCTTC.